This T cell receptor beta chain was sequenced for a study of OX40 agonist ivuxolimab in advanced cancers. Study at large: Participants, around 80% male, averaged 60 years of age, ranging from roughly 23 to 90.

The CDR3 is 18 residues long. Germline V lookup: CDR1 MNHEY, CDR2 SMNVEV (reference sequence). V gave up 4 bases and J gave up 4 bases; unmatched junction bases: 13. This table comes from immunoSEQ multiplex PCR, and its TCRdb copy is limited to in-frame clones, with some not included. Here the sample spans some 70,000 clones, around 90% being singletons. Individuals having autoimmune disease history or systemic immunosuppression were not enrolled. As concerns this clone: Its specificity is not known.

Study outcomes and limitations: Antigens targeted by the expanded peripheral T cells were not determined. More expanded clones were seen, on average, in CD8+ T cells than in CD4+.

This TCR was recovered from an adult with an advanced solid tumor such as melanoma, head and neck, liver or kidney cancer. The sample was CD4+ or CD8+ T cells sorted from blood, taken in a trial of the OX40 agonist ivuxolimab. This chain uses TRBV27 with TRBJ1-5; 10 bases agree with TRBD1. The CDR3 nucleotides are TGTGCCAGCAGTTGGGCCGGGACAGGGGAAATGGGGAATCAGCCCCAGCATTTT. Translated, it gives CASSWAGTGEMGNQPQHF.